These 8 T cell receptor beta chains were all obtained from the same sample, sequenced in a study of PD-1 blockade in classical Hodgkin lymphoma. All trial patients relapsed after autologous stem cell transplantation. Libraries were prepared by immunoSEQ multiplex PCR; TCRdb keeps only in-frame clonotypes and omits some of them. This table holds 20,000 to 30,000 clones, about 70% found once. Material: peripheral blood mononuclear cells (PBMCs), obtained at baseline. The receptors were gathered from a human donor with classical Hodgkin lymphoma.

A few counts support this clone. V usage is TRBV28 and J usage is TRBJ1-2; possibly TRBD1 for D (6 bases). Trimming stripped 5 bases from V and 1 base from J, with 17 bases between. This CDR3 comprises 16 residues. Per germline, CDR1 MDHEN and CDR2 SYDVKM. CDR3 DNA: TGTGCCAGCAGTCGTTCGGACAGCGACATTAACTATGGCTACACCTTC. It yields the protein CASSRSDSDINYGYTF.

This rearrangement joins TRBV6-5 to TRBJ1-2; no definite D call. The germline V gene encodes CDR1 MNHEY and CDR2 SVGAGI. The CDR3 is 12 amino acids. V lost 6 bases, J lost 0 bases, and 5 bases lay in between. This CDR3 reads CASRASNYGYTF. Written as DNA, the CDR3 is TGTGCCAGCAGAGCATCTAACTATGGCTACACCTTC.

This clone was recorded a few times. V usage is TRBV19 and J usage is TRBJ2-1; D call uncertain. CDR1 is LNHDA, CDR2 SQIVND, per germline (reference sequence). This CDR3 has 16 amino acids. Trimming removed 0 bases from V and 0 bases from J, with 9 bases in between. The CDR3, as DNA: TGTGCCAGTAGTATAGATCTCAGGTTCTCCTACAATGAGCAGTTCTTC. This gives the protein CASSIDLRFSYNEQFF. Based on the CDR3 plus reference TRBV19 and TRBJ2-1, the full variable domain is DGGITQSPKYLFRKEGQNVTLSCEQNLNHDAMYWYRQDPGQGLRLIYYSQIVNDFQKGDIAEGYSVSREKKESFPLTVTSAQKNPTAFYLCASSIDLRFSYNEQFFGPGTRLTVL.

As DNA, the CDR3 is TGCGCCAGCAGCTTCCAGGGGGGGGGCCGAGATTCACCCCTCCACTTT. It codes for CASSFQGGGRDSPLHF. The V and J genes are TRBV5-1 and TRBJ1-6; the match to TRBD1 covers 7 bases. Per the germline V gene, CDR1 is SGHRS and CDR2 is YFSETQ. The J segment lost 8 bases and the V segment lost 2 bases, leaving 10 bases of the junction unmatched. The CDR3 contains 16 residues.

The chain links TRBV5-4 to TRBJ1-2; TRBD1 matches 7 bases. Trimming removed 6 bases from V and 8 bases from J; junction bases left unmatched: 13. There are 14 residues in the CDR3. Germline V gene sequence: CDR1 SGHNT, CDR2 YYREEE (reference sequence). CDR3 sequence (DNA): TGTGCCAGCACCGAACAGGGGAGTACGAGCGGCTACACCTTC. Residues: CASTEQGSTSGYTF.

Only a few counts were recorded for this clone. The genes are TRBV6-5 and TRBJ2-1; D may correspond to TRBD1 or TRBD2 (6 bases each). V dropped 6 bases and J dropped 11 bases, with 11 bases sitting between them. The germline V gene has CDR1 MNHEY and CDR2 SVGAGI. CDR3 length equals 11 residues. The CDR3 region has the DNA TGTGCCAGCAGCACCGGGGGCCAGCAGTTCTTC. Its protein product is CASSTGGQQFF.

As regards this clone: The sample holds other DNA sequences that translate to the same CDR3. The V and J genes are TRBV27 and TRBJ2-2; TRBD1 aligns across 8 bases. This CDR3 spans 14 amino acids. Unmatched junction bases numbered 0, after V lost 6 bases and J lost 0 bases. Germline V CDR1 and CDR2: MNHEY, SMNVEV (reference sequence). The DNA of the CDR3 is TGTGCCAGCAGACAGGGGGCGAACACCGGGGAGCTGTTTTTT. Its translation: CASRQGANTGELFF.

This rearrangement joins TRBV7-9 to TRBJ2-7; 7 nucleotides agree with TRBD1. Germline trimming cut 5 bases from V and 3 bases from J; bases unmatched to any gene: 4. The CDR3 extends over 13 amino acids. CDR1 is SEHNR, CDR2 FQNEAQ, per germline (reference sequence). CDR3 nucleotide sequence: TGTGCCAGCAGCGAGGGACAGTACTACGAGCAGTACTTC. It codes for CASSEGQYYEQYF.